This T cell receptor beta chain originates from a study of regulatory T cells in long-lasting Graves disease. Study-level results: Persistent patients had more shared public clonotypes (2,741) than new patients (about 920).

As concerns this clonotype: Its specificity is not known.

Regarding time point: persistent/refractory GD, antithyroid drugs over 5 years with positive TRAb. RNA extracted from PBMCs served as the sequencing template. Investigators prepared the TCR beta libraries by applying iRepertoire HTBI primers and Arm-PCR of CDR3 regions. TCRdb analysed the multiplex PCR reads with MiXCR anew, one entry per CDR3 protein. This table holds hundreds of thousands of distinct CDR3 sequences, around 30% found once. The sequencing here drew on peripheral blood mononuclear cells (PBMCs), taken when the disease was refractory, from a patient treated with antithyroid drugs. This receptor was taken from a female donor with Graves disease.

For the CDR3, the DNA is TGCGCCAGCAGCCAAGCCCAGGGAGAGCAGTACTTC. It codes for CASSQAQGEQYF. The chain links TRBV4-1 to TRBJ2-7; tentative D call: TRBD1 (5 bases). V lost 1 base, J lost 7 bases, and 8 bases lay in between. CDR1 and CDR2 from the germline V gene are MGHRA and YSYEKL. There are 12 residues in the CDR3.